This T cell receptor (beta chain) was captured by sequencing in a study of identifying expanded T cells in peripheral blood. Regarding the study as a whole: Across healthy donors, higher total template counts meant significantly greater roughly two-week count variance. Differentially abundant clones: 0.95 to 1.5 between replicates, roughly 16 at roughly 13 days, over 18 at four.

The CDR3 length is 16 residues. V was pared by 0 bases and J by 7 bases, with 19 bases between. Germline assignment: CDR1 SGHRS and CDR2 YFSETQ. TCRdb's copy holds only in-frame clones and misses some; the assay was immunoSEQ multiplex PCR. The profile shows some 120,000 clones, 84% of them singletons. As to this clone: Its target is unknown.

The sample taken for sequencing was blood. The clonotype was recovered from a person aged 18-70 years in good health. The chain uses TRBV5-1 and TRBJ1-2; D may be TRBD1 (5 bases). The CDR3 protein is CASSLADPGRVSGYTF. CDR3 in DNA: TGCGCCAGCAGCTTGGCGGACCCAGGGCGGGTATCTGGCTACACCTTC.